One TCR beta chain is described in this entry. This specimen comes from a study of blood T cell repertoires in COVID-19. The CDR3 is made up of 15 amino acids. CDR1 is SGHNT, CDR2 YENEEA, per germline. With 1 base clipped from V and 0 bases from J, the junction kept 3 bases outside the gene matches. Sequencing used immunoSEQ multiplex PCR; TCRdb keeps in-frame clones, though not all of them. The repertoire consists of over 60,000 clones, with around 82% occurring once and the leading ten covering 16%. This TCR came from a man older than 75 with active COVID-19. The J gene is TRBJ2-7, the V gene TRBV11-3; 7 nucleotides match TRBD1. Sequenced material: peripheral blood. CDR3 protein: CASSLGGQHSYEQYF. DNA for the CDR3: TGTGCCAGCAGCTTAGGGGGACAGCACTCCTACGAGCAGTACTTC. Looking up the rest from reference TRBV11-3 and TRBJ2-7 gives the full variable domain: EAGVVQSPRYKIIEKKQPVAFWCNPISGHNTLYWYLQNLGQGPELLIRYENEEAVDDSQLPKDRFSAERLKGVDSTLKIQPAELGDSAVYLCASSLGGQHSYEQYFGPGTRLTVT.